This record concerns one T cell receptor (beta chain) sequence. Clones were sequenced by immunoSEQ multiplex PCR, and TCRdb holds only the in-frame ones, with some missing. The sample consists of about 180,000 clones, 88% of them appearing once. The data belong to a study of blood T cell repertoires in COVID-19. Study in general: Sites in the United States, Italy and Spain provided acute and convalescent COVID-19 samples.

The CDR3 contains 13 residues. Germline assignment: CDR1 SNHLY and CDR2 FYNNEI. V was shortened by 5 bases and J by 1 base, with 9 bases between the two germline ends. Sequencing was done on a sample of PBMCs or T cells enriched from blood (not recorded which). This TCR was recovered from a woman aged 18-30 years who had recovered from COVID-19. The rearrangement uses TRBV2 and TRBJ2-7; weak D call: TRBD1 (6 bases). In nucleotides, the CDR3 is TGTGCCAGCAGTTCAGGGGTATCCTACGAGCAGTACTTC. It encodes CASSSGVSYEQYF.